Listed here are 26 T cell receptor beta chains from one sample, sequenced in a study of T cells in Graves' hyperthyroidism and ophthalmopathy (dated by TCRdb to between 2018 and 2021). The library was produced with multiplex PCR. Sequenced using an Illumina HiSeq 2000. The TCR beta CDR3 regions were amplified from the RNA transcripts. The first round of RT-PCR for the TCR CDR3 was performed with the HTBI primer set and the Qiagen OneStep RT-PCR kit. Using fastp trimming at Q25 and MiXCR clonotype assembly, TCRdb reanalyzed the public sequencing data and kept in-frame beta chains. Entries are consolidated by CDR3 protein sequence, retaining the most common genes and DNA. The table for this sample lists some 560,000 distinct CDR3 sequences; around 15% of them were counted only once. Of the sample, about 15% falls within the top ten clones. Sequencing input: blood. Receptor source: a woman between 40 and 50 years old with Graves' hyperthyroidism.

This clonotype was counted many times. A junction boundary mismatches the germline segment, possibly from a read error. The J gene is TRBJ1-1, the V gene TRBV3-1; D is uncertain. Germline V gene data show CDR1 as LGHDT and CDR2 as YNNKEL (reference sequence). This CDR3 is built from 14 residues. The CDR3 region is CASSHRIRNTKAFF. The CDR3 DNA reads as TGTGCCAGCAGCCATAGAATCAGGAACACTAAAGCTTTCTTT.

Note on this clonotype: A much larger clone is a single base away; this may be a read error. The chain couples TRBV11-2 to TRBJ2-1; D uncertain. The V end lost 0 bases, the J end lost 13 bases, and 10 bases lay between the germline ends. CDR1 and CDR2 from the germline V gene are SGHAT and FQNNGV. This CDR3 contains 12 residues. The CDR3 DNA is TGTGCCAGCAGCTTAGAGCAGTCTGTCCAGTTCTTC. Encoded protein: CASSLEQSVQFF. Combining the CDR3 with reference TRBV11-2 and TRBJ2-1 gives the whole variable domain EAGVAQSPRYKIIEKRQSVAFWCNPISGHATLYWYQQILGQGPKLLIQFQNNGVVDDSQLPKDRFSAERLKGVDSTLKIQPAKLEDSAVYLCASSLEQSVQFFGPGTRLTVL.

The sample holds a few counts of this clonotype. The chain links TRBV5-6 to TRBJ2-6; 7 bases agree with TRBD2. This CDR3 comprises 18 residues. Trimming cost V 7 bases and J 4 bases; bases outside gene matches: 17. Germline CDR1 reads SGHDT; CDR2 reads YYEEEE. Here the CDR3 reads CASSLVSAGVEGANVLTF. The CDR3 DNA follows: TGTGCCAGCTCCTTGGTCTCGGCGGGAGTCGAAGGGGCCAACGTCCTGACTTTC.

The sample holds many counts of this clonotype. This chain joins TRBV5-1 and TRBJ2-6, with D tentatively TRBD2 (6 bases). This CDR3 region has 15 residues. Germline CDR1 SGHRS, CDR2 YFSETQ. V dropped 3 bases and J dropped 0 bases, with 7 bases sitting between them. CDR3 in amino acids: CASSSSVSGANVLTF. Here the CDR3 DNA reads TGCGCCAGCAGCTCTAGCGTCTCTGGGGCCAACGTCCTGACTTTC.

The CDR3 DNA reads TGTGCCAGTAGTATACGAACCGGGACTAGCGGCTACAATGAGCAGTTCTTC. Its protein is CASSIRTGTSGYNEQFF. This chain uses TRBV19 with TRBJ2-1; 11 bases agree with TRBD2. The germline V gene encodes CDR1 LNHDA and CDR2 SQIVND (reference sequence). The CDR3 contains 17 residues. V was pared by 2 bases and J by 3 bases, with 6 bases of the junction left unmatched. Looking up the rest from reference TRBV19 and TRBJ2-1 gives the full variable domain: DGGITQSPKYLFRKEGQNVTLSCEQNLNHDAMYWYRQDPGQGLRLIYYSQIVNDFQKGDIAEGYSVSREKKESFPLTVTSAQKNPTAFYLCASSIRTGTSGYNEQFFGPGTRLTVL.

This clonotype was seen more than once but under ten times. V gene TRBV20-1 combines with J gene TRBJ2-1; 11 bases line up with TRBD2. This CDR3 has 16 amino acids. CDR1 is DFQATT, CDR2 SNEGSKA, per germline (reference sequence). The J segment lost 5 bases and the V segment lost 6 bases, leaving 12 bases of the junction unmatched. CDR3 loop: CSASTVLAGVNNEQFF. CDR3 bases: TGCAGTGCCAGCACGGTACTAGCGGGAGTGAACAATGAGCAGTTCTTC.

This clonotype was recorded a few times. The J gene is TRBJ2-3, the V gene TRBV19; TRBD2 matches 10 bases. Unmatched junction bases numbered 5, after V lost 7 bases and J lost 1 base. The CDR3 totals 15 residues. In germline, CDR1 is LNHDA, CDR2 SQIVND (reference sequence). CDR3: CASTDGTSGTDTQYF. For the CDR3, the DNA is TGTGCCAGTACCGATGGGACTAGCGGCACAGATACGCAGTATTTT.

This clonotype was counted ten times or more. The chain is built from TRBV28 and TRBJ1-1; the match to TRBD1 covers 8 bases. With 6 bases clipped from V and 1 base from J, the junction kept 7 bases outside the gene matches. Germline V gene data show CDR1 as MDHEN and CDR2 as SYDVKM. This CDR3 region has 15 residues. CDR3 sequence reads: CASRATGAWNTEAFF. CDR3 in DNA: TGTGCCAGCAGGGCGACAGGGGCGTGGAACACTGAAGCTTTCTTT. Full variable domain (outside the CDR3, taken from reference TRBV28 and TRBJ1-1): DVKVTQSSRYLVKRTGEKVFLECVQDMDHENMFWYRQDPGLGLRLIYFSYDVKMKEKGDIPEGYSVSREKKERFSLILESASTNQTSMYLCASRATGAWNTEAFFGQGTRLTVV.

The chain is built from TRBV11-2 and TRBJ1-1; D not resolved. Germline loops: CDR1 SGHAT, CDR2 FQNNGV. This CDR3 spans 15 amino acids. V lost 0 bases and J lost 5, with 13 bases in between. The DNA for the CDR3 is TGTGCCAGCAGCTTAGACGGCTACCAAAGGACTGAAGCTTTCTTT. Protein: CASSLDGYQRTEAFF. The complete variable domain, with remaining parts taken from reference TRBV11-2 and TRBJ1-1, reads EAGVAQSPRYKIIEKRQSVAFWCNPISGHATLYWYQQILGQGPKLLIQFQNNGVVDDSQLPKDRFSAERLKGVDSTLKIQPAKLEDSAVYLCASSLDGYQRTEAFFGQGTRLTVV.

Ten or more counts support this clonotype. This rearrangement joins TRBV12-3 or TRBV12-4 to TRBJ1-2; a possible D gene is TRBD1 (6 bases). The V end lost 0 bases, the J end lost 4 bases, and 15 bases lay between the germline ends. This CDR3 spans 16 amino acids. CDR3 region: CASSLARNRALYGYTF. Here the CDR3 DNA reads TGTGCCAGCAGTTTAGCGCGAAACAGGGCACTCTATGGCTACACCTTC.

This clonotype was recorded a few times. This may arise from a read error, as a much more abundant clone is one base away. V gene TRBV7-9 combines with J gene TRBJ2-1; TRBD2 is a possible D gene (5 bases). The CDR3 is made up of 15 amino acids. CDR1 is SEHNR, CDR2 FQNEAQ, per germline (reference sequence). The CDR3 DNA sequence: TGTGCCGGCAGCTTAGGAATAGCGCTTAACAATGAGCAGTTCTTC. Its translation is CAGSLGIALNNEQFF.

A word on this clonotype: This CDR3 fails to terminate in the conserved phenylalanine or tryptophan, so it likely reflects a read error. The chain uses TRBV6-2 or TRBV6-3 and TRBJ2-7; the D is unclear. V dropped 5 bases and J dropped 3 bases, with 11 bases sitting between them. The germline V gene encodes CDR1 MNHEY and CDR2 SVGEGT. CDR3 size: 13 residues. The DNA of the CDR3 is TGTGCCAGCAGTCCCCGGGCGGACTACGAGCAGTACTCC. Protein: CASSPRADYEQYS.

This clonotype has a count of ten or more. The gene calls are TRBV24-1 and TRBJ1-5, with D possibly TRBD1 on 6 matching bases. V shed 4 bases and J shed 3 bases, with 12 bases lying between them. CDR3 size: 15 residues. Germline CDR1 and CDR2: KGHDR and SFDVKD. CDR3 in DNA: TGTGCCACCAGTGACAAACAGGGTAACAATCAGCCCCAGCATTTT. This codes for CATSDKQGNNQPQHF.

This clonotype has at least ten counts. This chain connects TRBV3-1 to TRBJ2-3; TRBD2 matches 8 bases. The V and J ends lost 4 bases and 2 bases, in that order; junction bases with no gene match: 8. The CDR3 spans 16 residues. Germline V gene sequence: CDR1 LGHDT, CDR2 YNNKEL (reference sequence). As DNA, the CDR3 is TGTGCCAGCAGCCTCAGCGGGAGTCAAGCCACAGATACGCAGTATTTT. This translates into CASSLSGSQATDTQYF.

The J gene is TRBJ2-1, the V gene TRBV5-1, with 10 bases aligning to TRBD2. The CDR3 covers 16 residues. CDR1 is SGHRS, CDR2 YFSETQ, per germline. The V gene end was trimmed by 4 bases and the J gene end by 6 bases; junction bases not matched to a gene: 10. The CDR3 reads CASSRSTSGRLNEQFF. The CDR3 DNA is TGCGCCAGCAGCAGATCGACTAGCGGGCGGCTCAATGAGCAGTTCTTC.

This clonotype was observed many times. J is TRBJ1-1 and V is TRBV5-1; D is perhaps TRBD1 (5 bases). The CDR3 consists of 13 residues. CDR1 and CDR2 (germline): SGHRS, YFSETQ. Trimming removed 4 bases at V and 5 bases at J, with 12 bases between. This CDR3 reads CASSEKTATEAFF. The CDR3 region has the DNA TGCGCCAGCAGCGAGAAGACAGCTACTGAAGCTTTCTTT.

This clonotype was found many times. The V call is TRBV30, the J call TRBJ2-7; 9 positions match TRBD1. V dropped 1 base and J dropped 3; count of bases not matched to a gene: 4. CDR3 size: 14 residues. Germline loops: CDR1 GTSNPN, CDR2 SVGIG (reference sequence). The chain's CDR3 is CAWSEGTGNYEQYF. The CDR3 DNA reads TGTGCCTGGAGTGAAGGGACAGGGAACTACGAGCAGTACTTC. Complete variable domain (other parts from reference TRBV30 and TRBJ2-7): SQTIHQWPATLVQPVGSPLSLECTVEGTSNPNLYWYRQAAGRGLQLLFYSVGIGQISSEVPQNLSASRPQDRQFILSSKKLLLSDSGFYLCAWSEGTGNYEQYFGPGTRLTVT.

This clonotype was recorded many times. The genes are TRBV27 and TRBJ1-2; TRBD1 agrees at 9 bases. Germline trimming cut 3 bases from V and 6 bases from J; bases unmatched to any gene: 5. Germline V CDR1 and CDR2: MNHEY, SMNVEV (reference sequence). This CDR3 is 14 amino acids long. CDR3 in amino acids: CASSFRTGGDGYTF. CDR3 DNA: TGTGCCAGCAGTTTCCGTACAGGGGGCGATGGCTACACCTTC.

This clonotype was recorded many times. The J gene is TRBJ2-2, the V gene TRBV20-1, with 9 bases identical to TRBD2. This CDR3 has 16 amino acids. The V segment lost 3 bases and the J segment 7 bases; nucleotides outside the gene matches: 12. The germline gives CDR1 DFQATT, CDR2 SNEGSKA (reference sequence). CDR3 sequence (DNA): TGCAGTGCTAGGCCGGGGGCGGGAGGGTTTGGCGGGGAGCTGTTTTTT. This gives the protein CSARPGAGGFGGELFF.

This clonotype has a count of ten or more. This chain connects TRBV5-1 to TRBJ2-1, with TRBD2 matching over 10 bases. The CDR3 length is 20 residues. Unmatched junction bases numbered 15, after V lost 0 bases and J lost 3 bases. Germline CDR1 is SGHRS and CDR2 is YFSETQ. Written as DNA, the CDR3 is TGCGCCAGCAGCTTGGAAAGGGCTAGCGGGAGCCCCTACAACTACAATGAGCAGTTCTTC. It specifies CASSLERASGSPYNYNEQFF.

This clonotype came up many times. The rearrangement joins TRBV28 to TRBJ1-2; no reliable D call. V dropped 6 bases and J dropped 1 base, with 6 bases sitting between them. The CDR3 loop spans 12 amino acids. Germline lookup yields CDR1 MDHEN and CDR2 SYDVKM. The CDR3 DNA sequence: TGTGCCAGCAGGGGGTTTAACTATGGCTACACCTTC. Encoded protein: CASRGFNYGYTF.

This clonotype was seen ten or more times. The chain is built from TRBV28 and TRBJ1-5; no definite D call. With 6 bases removed from V and 7 bases from J, the gap between germline ends came to 10 bases. Germline V gene data show CDR1 as MDHEN and CDR2 as SYDVKM. The CDR3 sequence is 12 residues long. The CDR3 DNA reads as TGTGCCAGCAGCCAAAGGGCCCAGCCCCAGCATTTT. Encoded protein: CASSQRAQPQHF.

Many counts were recorded for this clonotype. The rearrangement joins TRBV7-9 to TRBJ1-2, with 7 bases matching TRBD1. The junction had 3 bases not matched to a gene; V was cut back by 4 bases and J by 1 base. The CDR3 is made up of 14 amino acids. In germline, CDR1 is SEHNR, CDR2 FQNEAQ (reference sequence). The CDR3 here is CASSWGQINYGYTF. CDR3 DNA: TGTGCCAGCAGCTGGGGACAGATTAACTATGGCTACACCTTC.

This chain uses TRBV27 with TRBJ1-1, with TRBD1 matching 10 bases. Germline V gene lookup returns CDR1 MNHEY and CDR2 SMNVEV (reference sequence). This CDR3 contains 16 residues. Germline trimming cut 5 bases from V and 6 bases from J; bases unmatched to any gene: 12. CDR3 in amino acids: CASSPFTGQGKAEAFF. In DNA, the CDR3 is TGTGCCAGCAGTCCCTTTACGGGACAGGGGAAGGCTGAAGCTTTCTTT.

This clonotype was seen repeatedly, ten times or more. The chain's CDR3 is CASSPGLEPNTDTQYF. In DNA form, the CDR3 reads TGTGCCAGCAGCCCGGGACTAGAACCGAACACAGATACGCAGTATTTT. V and J are TRBV5-8 and TRBJ2-3; 8 bases match TRBD2. Germline V gives CDR1 SGHTS, CDR2 YDEGEE. Trimming at V came to 4 bases and at J to 2 bases, leaving 9 bases not matched to a gene. The CDR3 covers 16 residues. Supplemented by reference TRBV5-8 and TRBJ2-3, the full variable domain reads EAGVTQSPTHLIKTRGQQATLRCSPISGHTSVYWYQQALGLGLQFLLWYDEGEERNRGNFPPRFSGRQFPNYSSELNVNALELEDSALYLCASSPGLEPNTDTQYFGPGTRLTVL.

This clonotype was found many times. The gene calls are TRBV4-1 and TRBJ2-1; 13 bases are shared with TRBD2. V was pared by 2 bases and J by 6 bases, with 4 bases of the junction left unmatched. The CDR3 has 16 amino acids. Germline loops: CDR1 MGHRA, CDR2 YSYEKL. The CDR3 sequence is CASSQTGTSGTNEQFF. CDR3 nucleotides: TGCGCCAGCAGCCAAACCGGGACTAGCGGGACCAATGAGCAGTTCTTC.